In its sample, the clone carrying this T cell receptor beta chain ranks as medium-sized. Its antigen is unidentified. TCRdb re-analysed the 5' RACE reads in MiXCR, keeping a single row per CDR3 protein. The repertoire consists of approximately 10,000 distinct CDR3 sequences, with 5.5% to 7% occurring once and the leading ten covering around 7.1%. The data belong to a study of spatial heterogeneity in lung cancer. For the study at large: As counted in raw reads, each unique TCR and UMI combination appeared more than ten times on average.

General observations from the study: Counts of expanded alpha and beta TCRs within tumors tracked the tumor nonsynonymous mutation count.

Documented time point: sample taken at primary tumor resection. There were 75 or so donors, all of them untreated patients with early-stage non-small cell lung cancer. Per germline, CDR1 SGHDT and CDR2 YYEEEE. The CDR3 length is 12 residues. Trimming cost V 4 bases and J 7 bases; bases outside gene matches: 4. The starting material was lung tumor tissue, obtained at surgery. The V call is TRBV5-6, the J call TRBJ1-2; TRBD1 matches at 7 bases. The TCR originated in a female donor with early-stage non-small cell lung cancer. The CDR3 nucleotides read TGTGCCAGCAGCCCGACAGGGCTTGGCTACACCTTC. The encoded protein is CASSPTGLGYTF.